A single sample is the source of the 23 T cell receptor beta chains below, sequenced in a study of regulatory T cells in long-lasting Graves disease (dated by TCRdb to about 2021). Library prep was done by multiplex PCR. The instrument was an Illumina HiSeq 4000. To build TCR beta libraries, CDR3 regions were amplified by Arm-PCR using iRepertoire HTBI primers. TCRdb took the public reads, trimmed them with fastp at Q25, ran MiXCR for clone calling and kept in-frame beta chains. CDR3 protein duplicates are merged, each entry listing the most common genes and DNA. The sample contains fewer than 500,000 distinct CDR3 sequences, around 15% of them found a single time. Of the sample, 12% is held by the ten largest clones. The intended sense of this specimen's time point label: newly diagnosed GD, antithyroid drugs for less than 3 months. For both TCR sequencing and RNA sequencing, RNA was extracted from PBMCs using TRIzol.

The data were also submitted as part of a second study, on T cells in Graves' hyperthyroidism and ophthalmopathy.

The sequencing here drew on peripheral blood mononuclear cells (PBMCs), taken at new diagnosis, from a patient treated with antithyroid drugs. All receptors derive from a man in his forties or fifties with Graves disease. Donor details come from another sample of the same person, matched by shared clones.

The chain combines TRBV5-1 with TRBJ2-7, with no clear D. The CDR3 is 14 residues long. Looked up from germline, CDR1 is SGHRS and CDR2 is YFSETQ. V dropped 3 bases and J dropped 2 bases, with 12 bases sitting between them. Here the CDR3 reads CASSSDPATYEQYF. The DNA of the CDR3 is TGCGCCAGCAGCTCGGACCCTGCTACCTACGAGCAGTACTTC.

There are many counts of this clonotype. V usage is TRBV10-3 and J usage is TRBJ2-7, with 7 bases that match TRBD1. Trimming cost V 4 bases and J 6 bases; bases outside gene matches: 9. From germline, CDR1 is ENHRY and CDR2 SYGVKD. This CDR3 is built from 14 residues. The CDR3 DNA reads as TGTGCCATCAGTGCTAAGACAGGGAACGTCGAGCAGTACTTC. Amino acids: CAISAKTGNVEQYF.

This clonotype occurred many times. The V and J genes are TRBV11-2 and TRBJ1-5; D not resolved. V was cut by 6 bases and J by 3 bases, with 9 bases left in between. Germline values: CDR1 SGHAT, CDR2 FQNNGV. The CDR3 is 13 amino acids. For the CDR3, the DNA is TGTGCCAGCAGTCAAGAACTCAATCAGCCCCAGCATTTT. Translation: CASSQELNQPQHF. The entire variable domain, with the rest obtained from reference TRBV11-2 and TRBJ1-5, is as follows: EAGVAQSPRYKIIEKRQSVAFWCNPISGHATLYWYQQILGQGPKLLIQFQNNGVVDDSQLPKDRFSAERLKGVDSTLKIQPAKLEDSAVYLCASSQELNQPQHFGDGTRLSIL.

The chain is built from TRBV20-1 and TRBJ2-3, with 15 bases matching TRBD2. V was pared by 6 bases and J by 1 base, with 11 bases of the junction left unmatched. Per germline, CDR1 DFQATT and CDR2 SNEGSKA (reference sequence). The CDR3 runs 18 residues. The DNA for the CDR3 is TGCAGTGCCTTACCCGGGTGGACTAGCGGGAGGGGCACAGATACGCAGTATTTT. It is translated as CSALPGWTSGRGTDTQYF.

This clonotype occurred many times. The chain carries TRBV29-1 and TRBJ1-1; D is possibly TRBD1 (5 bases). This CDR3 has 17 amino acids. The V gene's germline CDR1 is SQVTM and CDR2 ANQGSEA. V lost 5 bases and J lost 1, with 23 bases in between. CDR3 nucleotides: TGCAGCGTTCCCCCTTTGGGCGCAGGGAGGGGGAACACTGAAGCTTTCTTT. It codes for CSVPPLGAGRGNTEAFF.

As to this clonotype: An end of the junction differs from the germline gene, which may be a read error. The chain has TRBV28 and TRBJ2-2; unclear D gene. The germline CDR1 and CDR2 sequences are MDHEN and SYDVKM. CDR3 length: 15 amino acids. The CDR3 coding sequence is TGTGCCAGCAGTTTAAGGCCAGGAGACACCGAGGAGCTGTTTTTT. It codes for CASSLRPGDTEELFF.

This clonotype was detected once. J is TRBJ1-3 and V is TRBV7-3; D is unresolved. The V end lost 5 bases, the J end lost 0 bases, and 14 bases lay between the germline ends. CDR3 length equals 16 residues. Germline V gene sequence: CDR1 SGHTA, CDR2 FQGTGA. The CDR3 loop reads CASSVGRPVSGNTIYF. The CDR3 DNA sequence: TGTGCCAGCAGCGTGGGTCGTCCGGTCTCTGGAAACACCATATATTTT.

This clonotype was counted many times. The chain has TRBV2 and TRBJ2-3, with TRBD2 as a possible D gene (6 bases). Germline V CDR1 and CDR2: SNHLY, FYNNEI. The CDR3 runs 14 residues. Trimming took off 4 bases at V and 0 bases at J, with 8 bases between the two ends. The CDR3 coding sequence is TGTGCCAGCAGTGGGGACTCCAGCACAGATACGCAGTATTTT. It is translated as CASSGDSSTDTQYF. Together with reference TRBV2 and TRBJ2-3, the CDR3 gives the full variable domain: EPEVTQTPSHQVTQMGQEVILRCVPISNHLYFYWYRQILGQKVEFLVSFYNNEISEKSEIFDDQFSVERPDGSNFTLKIRSTKLEDSAMYFCASSGDSSTDTQYFGPGTRLTVL.

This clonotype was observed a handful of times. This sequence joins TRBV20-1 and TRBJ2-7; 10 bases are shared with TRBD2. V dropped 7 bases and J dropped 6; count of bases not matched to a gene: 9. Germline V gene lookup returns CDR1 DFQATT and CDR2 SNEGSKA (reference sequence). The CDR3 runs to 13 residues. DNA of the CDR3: TGCAGTGTTCCGGGACTAGCGAACTGCGAGCAGTACTTC. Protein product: CSVPGLANCEQYF.

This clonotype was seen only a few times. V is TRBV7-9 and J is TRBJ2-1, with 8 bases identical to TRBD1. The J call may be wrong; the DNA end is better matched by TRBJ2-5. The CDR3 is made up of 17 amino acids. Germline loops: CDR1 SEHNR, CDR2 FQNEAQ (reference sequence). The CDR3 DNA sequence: TGTGCCAGCAGCCACACTCGACAGGGGTTAAAACAAGAGACCCAGTACTTC. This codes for CASSHTRQGLKQETQYF.

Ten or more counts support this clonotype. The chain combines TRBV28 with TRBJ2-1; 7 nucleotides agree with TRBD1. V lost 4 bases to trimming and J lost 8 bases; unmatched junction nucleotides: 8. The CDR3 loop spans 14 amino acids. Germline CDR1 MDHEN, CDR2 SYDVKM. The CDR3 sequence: CASSYAGQDDEQFF. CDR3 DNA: TGTGCCAGCAGTTACGCCGGACAGGACGATGAGCAGTTCTTC.

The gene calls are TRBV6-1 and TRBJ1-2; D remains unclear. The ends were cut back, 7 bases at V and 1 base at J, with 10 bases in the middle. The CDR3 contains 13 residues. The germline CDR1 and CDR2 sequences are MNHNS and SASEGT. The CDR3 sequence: CASISGNNYGYTF. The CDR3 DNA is TGTGCCAGCATTTCCGGGAATAACTATGGCTACACCTTC.

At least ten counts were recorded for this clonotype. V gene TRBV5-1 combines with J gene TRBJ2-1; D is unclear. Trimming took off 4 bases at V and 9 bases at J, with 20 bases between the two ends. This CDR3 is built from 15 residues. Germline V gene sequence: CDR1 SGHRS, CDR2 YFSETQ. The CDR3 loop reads CASSPGGFDHTEQFF. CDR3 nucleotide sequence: TGCGCCAGCAGCCCCGGCGGATTCGACCATACTGAGCAGTTCTTC. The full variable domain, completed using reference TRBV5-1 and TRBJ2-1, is KAGVTQTPRYLIKTRGQQVTLSCSPISGHRSVSWYQQTPGQGLQFLFEYFSETQRNKGNFPGRFSGRQFSNSRSEMNVSTLELGDSALYLCASSPGGFDHTEQFFGPGTRLTVL.

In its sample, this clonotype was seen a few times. CDR3 residues: CATRVSGRSSRTGELFF. The CDR3 nucleotides read TGTGCCACCCGCGTGAGCGGGAGGTCCTCGAGAACCGGGGAGCTGTTTTTT. The V and J genes are TRBV27 and TRBJ2-2, with 9 nucleotides matching TRBD2. The V gene end was trimmed by 10 bases and the J gene end by 5 bases; junction bases not matched to a gene: 17. This CDR3 is built from 17 residues. In germline, CDR1 is MNHEY, CDR2 SMNVEV (reference sequence).

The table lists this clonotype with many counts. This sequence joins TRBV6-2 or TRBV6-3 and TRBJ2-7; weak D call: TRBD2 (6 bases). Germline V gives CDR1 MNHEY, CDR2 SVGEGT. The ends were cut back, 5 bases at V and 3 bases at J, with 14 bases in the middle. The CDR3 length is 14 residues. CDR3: CASSESGTHYEQYF. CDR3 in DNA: TGTGCCAGCAGTGAATCCGGGACTCACTACGAGCAGTACTTC.

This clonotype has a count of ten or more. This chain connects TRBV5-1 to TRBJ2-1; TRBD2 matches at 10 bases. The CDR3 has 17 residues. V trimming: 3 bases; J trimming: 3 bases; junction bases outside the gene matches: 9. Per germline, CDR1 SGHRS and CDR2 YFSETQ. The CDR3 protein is CASSSGVAGGLYNEQFF. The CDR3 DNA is TGCGCCAGCAGCTCGGGTGTAGCGGGAGGACTCTACAATGAGCAGTTCTTC.

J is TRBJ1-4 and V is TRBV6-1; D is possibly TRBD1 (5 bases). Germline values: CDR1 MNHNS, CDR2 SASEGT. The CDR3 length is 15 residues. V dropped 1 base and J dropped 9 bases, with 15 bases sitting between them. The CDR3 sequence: CASSEVTGTNQKLFF. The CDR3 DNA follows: TGTGCCAGCAGTGAAGTGACGGGGACGAACCAAAAACTGTTTTTT.

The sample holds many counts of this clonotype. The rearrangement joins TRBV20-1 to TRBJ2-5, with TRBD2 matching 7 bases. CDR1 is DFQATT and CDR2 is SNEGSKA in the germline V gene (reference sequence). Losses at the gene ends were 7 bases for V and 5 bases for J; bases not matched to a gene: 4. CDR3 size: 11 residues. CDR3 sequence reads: CSVGGGETQYF. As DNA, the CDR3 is TGCAGTGTCGGGGGAGGGGAGACCCAGTACTTC.

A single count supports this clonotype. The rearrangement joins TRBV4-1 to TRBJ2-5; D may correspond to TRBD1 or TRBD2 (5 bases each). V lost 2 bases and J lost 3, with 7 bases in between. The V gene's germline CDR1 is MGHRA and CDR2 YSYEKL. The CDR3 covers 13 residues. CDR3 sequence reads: CASSQRDEETQYF. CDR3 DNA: TGCGCCAGCAGCCAACGGGACGAAGAGACCCAGTACTTC.

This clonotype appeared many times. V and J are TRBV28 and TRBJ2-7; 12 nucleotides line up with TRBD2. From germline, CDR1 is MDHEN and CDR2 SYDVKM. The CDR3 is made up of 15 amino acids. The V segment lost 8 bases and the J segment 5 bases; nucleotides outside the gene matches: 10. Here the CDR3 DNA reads TGTGCCAGCGGTCTCCAGCGGACTAGCGGGGACGAGCAGTACTTC. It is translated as CASGLQRTSGDEQYF.

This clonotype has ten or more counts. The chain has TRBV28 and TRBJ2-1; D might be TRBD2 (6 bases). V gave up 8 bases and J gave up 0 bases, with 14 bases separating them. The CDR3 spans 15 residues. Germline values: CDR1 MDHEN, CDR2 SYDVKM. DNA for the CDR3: TGTGCCAGCGGGACTTTCCCTAGCTCCTACAATGAGCAGTTCTTC. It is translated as CASGTFPSSYNEQFF.

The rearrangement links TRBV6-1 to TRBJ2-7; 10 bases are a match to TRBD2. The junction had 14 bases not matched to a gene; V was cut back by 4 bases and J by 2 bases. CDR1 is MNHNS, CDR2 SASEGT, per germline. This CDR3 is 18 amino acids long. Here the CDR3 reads CASSATSGGSGRAYEQYF. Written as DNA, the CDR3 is TGTGCCAGCAGTGCTACTTCGGGGGGGAGCGGGAGGGCCTACGAGCAGTACTTC.

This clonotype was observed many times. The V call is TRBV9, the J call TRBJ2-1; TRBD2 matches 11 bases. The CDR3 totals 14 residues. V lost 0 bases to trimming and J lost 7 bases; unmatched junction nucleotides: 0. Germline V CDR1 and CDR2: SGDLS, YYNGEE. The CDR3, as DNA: TGTGCCAGCAGCGTAGGGACTAGCGGGAATGAGCAGTTCTTC. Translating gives CASSVGTSGNEQFF.